The present TCR beta chain was sequenced within a study of CD8 T cells in ankylosing spondylitis. Per the germline V gene, CDR1 is SGHKS and CDR2 is YYEKEE (reference sequence). This CDR3 is 14 amino acids long. V lost 6 bases to trimming and J lost 0 bases, with 9 bases between them. This clonotype was seen repeatedly, ten times or more. TCRdb processed the 5' RACE reads anew with MiXCR; each CDR3 protein has one entry. The repertoire has 150,000 to 200,000 distinct CDR3 sequences, under 15% of them found once; the top ten carry approximately 10%. J is TRBJ1-4 and V is TRBV5-5; perhaps TRBD1 as D (6 bases). Sequences were obtained from blood, either unsorted or a sorted T cell fraction (not recorded which). The receptor comes from a female donor with ankylosing spondylitis or in good health (not recorded which). The CDR3 sequence: CASNHRATNEKLFF. In nucleotides, the CDR3 is TGTGCCAGCAATCACAGGGCAACTAATGAAAAACTGTTTTTT. Drawing the rest from reference TRBV5-5 and TRBJ1-4, the complete variable domain is DAGVTQSPTHLIKTRGQQVTLRCSPISGHKSVSWYQQVLGQGPQFIFQYYEKEERGRGNFPDRFSARQFPNYSSELNVNALLLGDSALYLCASNHRATNEKLFFGSGTQLSVL.